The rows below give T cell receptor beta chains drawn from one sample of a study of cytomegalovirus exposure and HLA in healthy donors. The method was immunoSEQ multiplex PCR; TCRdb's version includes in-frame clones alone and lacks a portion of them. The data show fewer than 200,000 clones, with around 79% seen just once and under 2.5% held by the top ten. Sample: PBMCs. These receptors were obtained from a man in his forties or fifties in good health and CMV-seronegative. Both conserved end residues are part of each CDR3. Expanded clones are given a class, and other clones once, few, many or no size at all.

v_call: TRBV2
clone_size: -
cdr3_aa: CASNREAGEATEAFF

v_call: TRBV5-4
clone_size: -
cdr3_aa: CASRLQGVFTEAFF

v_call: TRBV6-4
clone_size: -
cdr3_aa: CASSALSGSATGELFF

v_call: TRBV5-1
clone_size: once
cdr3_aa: CASSPNSGQSYEQYF

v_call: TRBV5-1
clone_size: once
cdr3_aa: CASSFGRDSDTQYF

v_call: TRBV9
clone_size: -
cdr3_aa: CASSVGGTSGRYAVNEQFF

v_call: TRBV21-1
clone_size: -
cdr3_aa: CASSMRGGLRGYTF

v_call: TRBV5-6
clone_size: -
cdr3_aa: CASSNTGGSYEQYF

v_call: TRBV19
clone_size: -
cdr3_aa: CASSVTGGTFSYEQYF

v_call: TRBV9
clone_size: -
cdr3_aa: CASSVRWETEAFF

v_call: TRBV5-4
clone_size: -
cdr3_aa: CASSSGTDTQYF

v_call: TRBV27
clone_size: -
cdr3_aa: CASSLDSLNEKLFF

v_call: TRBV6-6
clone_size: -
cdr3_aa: CASRTEGSLGANVLTF

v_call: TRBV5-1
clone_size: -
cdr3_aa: CASSLGPLREHEQYF

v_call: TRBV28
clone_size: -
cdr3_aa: CASRRAGGNTIYF

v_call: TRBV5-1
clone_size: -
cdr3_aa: CASSLGDRAYEQYF

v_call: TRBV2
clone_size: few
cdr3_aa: CASSLRQLSHEQYF

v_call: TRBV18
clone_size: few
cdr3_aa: CASSPRESSKNTEAFF

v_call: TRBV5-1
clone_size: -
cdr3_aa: CASTEGLAGGPIRPEQFF

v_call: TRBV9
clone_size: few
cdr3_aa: CASSVGGGQGAYEQYF

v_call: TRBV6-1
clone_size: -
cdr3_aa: CASSAVWGVDGELFF

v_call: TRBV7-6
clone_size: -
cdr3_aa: CASTLGGVADTQYF

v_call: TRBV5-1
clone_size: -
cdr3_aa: CASSWTSGSVGEQYF

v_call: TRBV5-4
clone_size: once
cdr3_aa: CASSPRTGGFRGYTF

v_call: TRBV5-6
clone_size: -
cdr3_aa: CASSTQKVSRYQPQHF

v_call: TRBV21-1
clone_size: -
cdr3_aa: CASSPHREDRGKTGELFF

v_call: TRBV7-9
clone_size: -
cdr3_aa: CASSLEGTGSTDTQYF

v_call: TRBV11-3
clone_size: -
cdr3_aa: CASSTGRGSTDTQYF

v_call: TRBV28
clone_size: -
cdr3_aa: CASTLLGSSYEQYF

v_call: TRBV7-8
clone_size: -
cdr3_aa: CASSLVVGTSGSTYNEQFF

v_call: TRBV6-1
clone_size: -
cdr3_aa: CASRASGTGELFF

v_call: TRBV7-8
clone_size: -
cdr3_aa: CASTGQGPDTQYF

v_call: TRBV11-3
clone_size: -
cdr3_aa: CASSLGSGGEQYF

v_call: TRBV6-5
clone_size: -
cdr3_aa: CASSTQGIVQETQYF

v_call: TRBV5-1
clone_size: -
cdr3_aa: CASSQQGSPYGYTF

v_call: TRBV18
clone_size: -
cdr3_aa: CASSRSRPKLNEKLFF

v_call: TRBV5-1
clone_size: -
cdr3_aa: CASSLDLAGSYNEQFF

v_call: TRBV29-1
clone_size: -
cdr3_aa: CSVGLASDEQYF

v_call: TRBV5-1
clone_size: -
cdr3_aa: CASSLKGSIYEQYF

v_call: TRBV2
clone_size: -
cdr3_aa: CASSAAIGGAGELFF

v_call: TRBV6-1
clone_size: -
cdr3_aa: CASSGTLSGTGELFF

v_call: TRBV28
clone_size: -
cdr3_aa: CASSQTSGRLADTQYF

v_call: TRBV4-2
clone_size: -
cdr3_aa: CASSQDMTSGTRAQYF

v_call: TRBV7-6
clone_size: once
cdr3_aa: CASRDRAGYTF

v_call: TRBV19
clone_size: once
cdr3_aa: CASSTGLAGASGTGELFF

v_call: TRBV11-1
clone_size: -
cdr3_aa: CASRPQGSYEQYF

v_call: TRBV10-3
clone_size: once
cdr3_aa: CAISGSYEQYF

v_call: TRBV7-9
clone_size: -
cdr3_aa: CSSSKDRLYEQYF

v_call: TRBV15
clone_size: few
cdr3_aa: CATSRGGDGNGLTF

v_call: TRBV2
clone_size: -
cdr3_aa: CASMVGQYNSPLHF

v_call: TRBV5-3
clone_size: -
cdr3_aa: CARSLKGLAGLREQYF

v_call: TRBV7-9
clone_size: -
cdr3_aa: CASSPGSPYEQYF

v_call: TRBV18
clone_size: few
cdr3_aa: CASSPRTSGNTGELFF

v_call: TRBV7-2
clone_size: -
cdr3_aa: CASSSPNDRELSYEQYF

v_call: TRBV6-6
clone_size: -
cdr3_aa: CASRNGQGAKEQYF

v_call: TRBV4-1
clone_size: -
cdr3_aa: CASSQDRQGAYSNTEAFF

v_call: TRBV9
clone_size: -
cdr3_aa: CASSVTSGRGYNEQFF

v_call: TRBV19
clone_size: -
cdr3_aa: CASRTGTQNTDTQYF